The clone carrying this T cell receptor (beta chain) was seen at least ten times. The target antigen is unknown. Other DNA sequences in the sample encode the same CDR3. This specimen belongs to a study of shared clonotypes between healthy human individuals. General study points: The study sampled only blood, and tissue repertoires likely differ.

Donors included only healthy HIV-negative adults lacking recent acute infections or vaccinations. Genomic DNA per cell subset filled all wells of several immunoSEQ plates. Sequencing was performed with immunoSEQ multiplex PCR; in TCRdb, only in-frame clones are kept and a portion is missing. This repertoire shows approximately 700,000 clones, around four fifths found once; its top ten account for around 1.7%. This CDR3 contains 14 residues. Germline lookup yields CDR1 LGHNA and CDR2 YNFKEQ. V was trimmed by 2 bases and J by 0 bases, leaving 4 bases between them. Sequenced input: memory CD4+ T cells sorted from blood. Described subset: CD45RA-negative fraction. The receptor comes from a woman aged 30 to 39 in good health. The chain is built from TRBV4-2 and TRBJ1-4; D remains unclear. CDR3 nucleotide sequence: TGTGCCAGCAGCCAACCTACAACTAATGAAAAACTGTTTTTT. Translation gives CASSQPTTNEKLFF.